Given below is one T cell receptor beta chain in context. Its antigen remains unidentified. The source of the sample is a study of OX40 agonist ivuxolimab in advanced cancers. Overall study results and limits: Average numbers of expanded clones were greater in CD8+ T cells than in CD4+.

Profiled with immunoSEQ multiplex PCR; TCRdb holds only in-frame clones, not every one. Among over 85,000 clones, 90% to 95% were seen once, and the ten largest hold roughly 0.33%. The germline gives CDR1 SNHLY, CDR2 FYNNEI. The CDR3 contains 15 residues. V lost 7 bases to trimming and J lost 3 bases; unmatched junction nucleotides: 7. The receptor's source is an adult with an advanced solid tumor such as melanoma, head and neck, liver or kidney cancer. Specimen: CD4+ or CD8+ T cells sorted from blood, collected in a trial of the OX40 agonist ivuxolimab. This chain connects TRBV2 to TRBJ1-4; 8 bases line up with TRBD1. This CDR3 is CASIGQGISNEKLFF. DNA of the CDR3: TGTGCCAGCATTGGACAGGGAATATCTAATGAAAAACTGTTTTTT.